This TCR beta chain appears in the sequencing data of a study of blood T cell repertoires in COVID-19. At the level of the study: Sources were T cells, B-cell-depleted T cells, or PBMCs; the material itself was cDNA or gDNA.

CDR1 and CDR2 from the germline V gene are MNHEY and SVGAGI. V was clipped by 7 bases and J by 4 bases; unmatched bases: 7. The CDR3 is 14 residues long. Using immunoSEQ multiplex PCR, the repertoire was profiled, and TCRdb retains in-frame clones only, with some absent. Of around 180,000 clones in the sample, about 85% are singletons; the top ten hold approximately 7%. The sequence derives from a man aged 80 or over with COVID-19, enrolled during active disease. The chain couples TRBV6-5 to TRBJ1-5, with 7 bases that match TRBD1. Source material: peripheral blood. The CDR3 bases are TGTGCCAGCATAGGGGACAGCCGAAATCAGCCCCAGCATTTT. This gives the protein CASIGDSRNQPQHF.